This T cell receptor beta chain is from a study of cytomegalovirus exposure and HLA in healthy donors. PCR used 60 Vbeta primers and 13 Jbeta primers. Sequencing was performed with immunoSEQ multiplex PCR; in TCRdb, only in-frame clones are kept and a portion is missing. The sample consists of 140,000 to 150,000 clones, approximately 78% of them appearing once. The study, taken as a whole, reports: The authors confirmed in vitro that a few CMV-associated chains were specific for CMV antigens. Immune exposure information comprised only CMV serostatus.

As regards this clone: Its target is unknown.

The CDR3 sequence is 12 residues long. V was trimmed by 4 bases and J by 7 bases, leaving 7 bases between them. Germline CDR1 is LNHDA and CDR2 is SQIVND (reference sequence). These donors, healthy bone marrow donors, were studied. The sequenced sample was PBMCs. The sequence was obtained from a woman under 30 in good health and CMV-seropositive. J is TRBJ1-4 and V is TRBV19; D ambiguous. CDR3 sequence: CASSRQVEKLFF. The CDR3 DNA reads TGTGCCAGTAGTAGGCAAGTTGAAAAACTGTTTTTT.